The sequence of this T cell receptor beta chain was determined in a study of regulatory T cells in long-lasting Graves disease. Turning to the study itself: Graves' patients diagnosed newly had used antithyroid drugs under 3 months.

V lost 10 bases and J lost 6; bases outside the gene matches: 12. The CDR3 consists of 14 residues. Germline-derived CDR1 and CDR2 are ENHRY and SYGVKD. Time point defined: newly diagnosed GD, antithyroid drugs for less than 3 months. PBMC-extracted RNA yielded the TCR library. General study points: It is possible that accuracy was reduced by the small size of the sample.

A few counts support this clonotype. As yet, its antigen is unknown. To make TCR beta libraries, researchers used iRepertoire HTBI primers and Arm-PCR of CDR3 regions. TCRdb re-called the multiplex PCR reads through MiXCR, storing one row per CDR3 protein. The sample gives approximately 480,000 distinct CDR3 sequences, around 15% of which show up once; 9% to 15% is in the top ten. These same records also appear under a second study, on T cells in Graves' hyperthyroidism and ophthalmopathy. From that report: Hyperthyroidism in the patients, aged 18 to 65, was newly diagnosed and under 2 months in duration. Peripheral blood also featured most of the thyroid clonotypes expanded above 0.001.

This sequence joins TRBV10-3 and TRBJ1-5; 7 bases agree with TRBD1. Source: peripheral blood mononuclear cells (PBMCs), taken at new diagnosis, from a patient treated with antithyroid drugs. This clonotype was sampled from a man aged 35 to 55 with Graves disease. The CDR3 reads CATRGTDQSQPQHF. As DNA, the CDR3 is TGTGCCACCCGCGGGACAGACCAAAGTCAGCCCCAGCATTTT.